The present entry profiles one TCR beta chain with its context. The sample originates from a study of blood T cell repertoires in COVID-19. Study details: Specimens from acute and convalescent COVID-19 originated in the United States, Italy and Spain.

The CDR3 consists of 16 residues. The germline V gene has CDR1 SNHLY and CDR2 FYNNEI. Losses at the gene ends were 6 bases for V and 5 bases for J; bases not matched to a gene: 8. TCRdb's copy holds only in-frame clones and misses some; the assay was immunoSEQ multiplex PCR. Of 250,000 to 400,000 clones in the sample, 90% were seen once. Sequencing was performed on peripheral blood. The chain employs TRBV2 and TRBJ1-5, with 12 nucleotides matching TRBD1. The clonotype was recovered from a woman aged 30 to 39 with COVID-19, enrolled during active disease. CDR3 DNA sequence: TGTGCCAGCAGGCCGGGGACAGGGGGCTTCCATCAGCCCCAGCATTTT. It yields the protein CASRPGTGGFHQPQHF. Looking up the rest from reference TRBV2 and TRBJ1-5 gives the full variable domain: EPEVTQTPSHQVTQMGQEVILRCVPISNHLYFYWYRQILGQKVEFLVSFYNNEISEKSEIFDDQFSVERPDGSNFTLKIRSTKLEDSAMYFCASRPGTGGFHQPQHFGDGTRLSIL.